The rows below give T cell receptor beta chains drawn from one sample of a study of neurological immune-mediated disorders. TCRdb recomputed calls from the 5' RACE reads with MiXCR, one row per CDR3 protein. The sample holds under 40,000 distinct CDR3 sequences; 10% to 15% are singletons and the top ten take 2.3%. The material sequenced was PBMCs. These receptors were collected from a middle-aged woman in good health. Each CDR3 is given with its conserved first and last residue. Each record gives: V gene, J gene, clone size, D gene, CDR3 protein, CDR3 DNA. D genes are given only for firm matches. Part of the rows lack a size; the others show once, few, many or a class for expanded clones.

TRBV11-1	TRBJ2-2	many	.	CASSLPGTNTGELFF	TGTGCCAGCAGCTTACCGGGGACGAACACCGGGGAGCTGTTTTTT
TRBV5-1	TRBJ2-3	.	TRBD2	CASSLRTSGFTDTQYF	TGCGCCAGCAGCCTTCGGACTAGCGGGTTCACAGATACGCAGTATTTT
TRBV20-1	TRBJ2-5	many	TRBD2	CSASGLAGAGETQYF	TGCAGTGCTAGTGGACTAGCGGGAGCAGGGGAGACCCAGTACTTC
TRBV25-1	TRBJ2-2	many	.	CASSESRGRPGELFF	TGTGCCAGCAGTGAATCTAGGGGCCGACCCGGGGAGCTGTTTTTT
TRBV7-3	TRBJ1-2	many	.	CASSLNGVGVSGYTF	TGTGCCAGCAGCTTAAACGGGGTTGGCGTTTCGGGCTACACCTTC
TRBV24-1	TRBJ2-1	many	.	CATSRAANEQFF	TGTGCCACCAGTCGCGCGGCAAATGAGCAGTTCTTC
TRBV9	TRBJ1-4	few	TRBD1	CASSRPGTGATNEKLFF	TGTGCCAGCAGCCGTCCGGGGACAGGGGCAACTAATGAAAAACTGTTTTTT
TRBV5-1	TRBJ1-4	many	TRBD1	CASSDGTVNEKLFF	TGCGCCAGCAGCGACGGGACAGTTAATGAAAAACTGTTTTTT
TRBV10-3	TRBJ2-7	many	TRBD2	CAISGTGGSYEQYF	TGTGCCATCAGTGGCACGGGAGGGAGCTACGAGCAGTACTTC
TRBV7-2	TRBJ2-4	many	.	CASSLFGRENIQYF	TGTGCCAGCAGCTTATTCGGCAGGGAAAACATTCAGTACTTC
TRBV18	TRBJ2-1	many	.	CASSPPDGTNNEQFF	TGTGCCAGCTCACCTCCCGACGGTACAAACAATGAGCAGTTCTTC
TRBV12-3/TRBV12-4	TRBJ1-1	many	.	CASSPQGAGTEAFF	TGTGCCAGCAGCCCCCAGGGCGCGGGGACTGAAGCTTTCTTT
TRBV9	TRBJ2-2	many	TRBD2	CASSVGLSGRAGTGELFF	TGTGCCAGCAGCGTAGGTCTTAGCGGGAGGGCCGGCACCGGGGAGCTGTTTTTT
TRBV7-8	TRBJ2-7	.	TRBD1	CASSLSDPGTGTFFEQYF	TGTGCCAGCAGCTTGAGCGACCCCGGGACAGGGACCTTCTTCGAGCAGTACTTC
TRBV6-5	TRBJ2-7	many	.	CASQSDGTYEQYF	TGTGCCAGCCAGTCCGATGGAACCTACGAGCAGTACTTC
TRBV5-5	TRBJ2-3	many	.	CASSLAADTQYF	TGTGCCAGCAGCTTGGCCGCAGATACGCAGTATTTT
TRBV7-8	TRBJ1-3	many	.	CASSLNPRGPSGNTIYF	TGTGCCAGCAGCTTAAATCCCAGGGGCCCCTCTGGAAACACCATATATTTT
TRBV10-1	TRBJ2-2	many	.	CASSEGAGELFF	TGCGCCAGCAGTGAGGGGGCCGGGGAGCTGTTTTTT
TRBV2	TRBJ2-7	many	.	CASRSALTDQSSYEQYF	TGTGCCAGCAGGAGCGCCCTGACAGACCAATCCTCCTACGAGCAGTACTTC
TRBV6-5	TRBJ2-1	many	TRBD2	CASSYPRTSGDPPREQFF	TGTGCCAGCAGTTACCCAAGGACTAGCGGGGACCCTCCTAGGGAGCAGTTCTTC
TRBV10-3	TRBJ2-2	many	.	CAISESTRTAGGELFF	TGTGCCATCAGTGAGTCGACCCGGACGGCGGGCGGGGAGCTGTTTTTT
TRBV5-1	TRBJ2-7	many	TRBD2	CASSLVAGVDYEQYF	TGCGCCAGCAGCTTGGTGGCGGGAGTGGATTACGAGCAGTACTTC
TRBV9	TRBJ2-3	many	TRBD2	CASSVALAGQGTDTQYF	TGTGCCAGCAGCGTAGCTCTAGCGGGTCAAGGGACAGATACGCAGTATTTT
TRBV20-1	TRBJ2-1	many	TRBD1	CSVEGQIENEQFF	TGCAGTGTCGAGGGACAGATTGAGAATGAGCAGTTCTTC
TRBV11-2	TRBJ1-1	.	.	CASSVGGLNTEAFF	TGTGCCAGCAGCGTCGGGGGCCTGAACACTGAAGCTTTCTTT